This TCR beta chain was recovered during a study of monozygotic twins with cystic fibrosis. Study-level information: With about 15 PCR cycles, barcoded libraries came from approximately 2.7 micrograms of fragmented DNA. Study-level points and caveats: Monozygotic CF twin pairs shared significantly more nucleotide-identical clonotypes than unrelated CF individuals did. Co-twins had the most similar V usage for 13 of 16 pairs, J for 8.

Germline V CDR1 and CDR2: SNHLY, FYNNEI. Trimming removed 2 bases at V and 4 bases at J, with 5 bases between. The CDR3 loop spans 12 amino acids. Comments on this clone: Its specificity is unknown.

Repertoires were generated with immunoSEQ multiplex PCR, while TCRdb's copy carries only in-frame clones and drops some. The sample includes approximately 24,000 clones, more than 75% of them seen just once. The TCR sequence derives from a woman in her thirties with cystic fibrosis. The genes are TRBV2 and TRBJ1-1; D unclear. Sample: blood. The CDR3 DNA is TGTGCCAGCAGTGAACAGACCACTGAAGCTTTCTTT. Protein product: CASSEQTTEAFF. Supplemented by reference TRBV2 and TRBJ1-1, the full variable domain reads EPEVTQTPSHQVTQMGQEVILRCVPISNHLYFYWYRQILGQKVEFLVSFYNNEISEKSEIFDDQFSVERPDGSNFTLKIRSTKLEDSAMYFCASSEQTTEAFFGQGTRLTVV.